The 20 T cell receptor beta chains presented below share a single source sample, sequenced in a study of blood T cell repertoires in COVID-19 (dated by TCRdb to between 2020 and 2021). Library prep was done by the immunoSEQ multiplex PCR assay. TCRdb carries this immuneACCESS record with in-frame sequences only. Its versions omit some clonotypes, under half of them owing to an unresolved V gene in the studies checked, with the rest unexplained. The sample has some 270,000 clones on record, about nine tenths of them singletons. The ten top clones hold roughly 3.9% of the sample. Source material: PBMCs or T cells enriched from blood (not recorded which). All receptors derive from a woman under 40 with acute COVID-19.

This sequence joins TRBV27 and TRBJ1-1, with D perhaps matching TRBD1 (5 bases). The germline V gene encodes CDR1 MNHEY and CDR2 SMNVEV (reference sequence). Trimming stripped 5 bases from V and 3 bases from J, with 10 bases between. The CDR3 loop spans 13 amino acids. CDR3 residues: CASSGQSDTEAFF. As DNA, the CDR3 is TGTGCCAGCAGTGGACAATCGGACACTGAAGCTTTCTTT.

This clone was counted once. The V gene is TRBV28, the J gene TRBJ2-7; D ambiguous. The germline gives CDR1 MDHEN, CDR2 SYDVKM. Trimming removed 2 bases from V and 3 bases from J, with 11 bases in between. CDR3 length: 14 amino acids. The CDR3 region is CASSLGLRNYEQYF. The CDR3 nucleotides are TGTGCCAGCAGTTTAGGTCTGCGGAACTACGAGCAGTACTTC.

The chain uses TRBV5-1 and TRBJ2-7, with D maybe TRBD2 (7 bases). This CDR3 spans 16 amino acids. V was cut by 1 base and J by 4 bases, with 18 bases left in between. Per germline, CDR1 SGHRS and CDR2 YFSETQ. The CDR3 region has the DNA TGCGCCAGCAGCTTGTACAGTGGCAGGGGAGGGTACGAGCAGTACTTC. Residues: CASSLYSGRGGYEQYF. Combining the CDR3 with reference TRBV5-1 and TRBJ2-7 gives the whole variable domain KAGVTQTPRYLIKTRGQQVTLSCSPISGHRSVSWYQQTPGQGLQFLFEYFSETQRNKGNFPGRFSGRQFSNSRSEMNVSTLELGDSALYLCASSLYSGRGGYEQYFGPGTRLTVT.

CDR3 loop: CASSGGPYEQYF. The CDR3 DNA follows: TGTGCCAGCAGTGGAGGCCCCTACGAGCAGTACTTC. The chain has TRBV25-1 and TRBJ2-7; D gene ambiguous. CDR1 is MGHDK and CDR2 is SYGVNS in the germline V gene. The CDR3 contains 12 residues. Trimming removed 4 bases at V and 2 bases at J, with 6 bases between.

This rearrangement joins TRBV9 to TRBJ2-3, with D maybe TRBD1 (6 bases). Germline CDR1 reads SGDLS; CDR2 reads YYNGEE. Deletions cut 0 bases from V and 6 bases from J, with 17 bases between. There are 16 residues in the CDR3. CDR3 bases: TGTGCCAGCAGCGTAGGTGGCAGGGGCGGCTTGGATACGCAGTATTTT. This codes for CASSVGGRGGLDTQYF.

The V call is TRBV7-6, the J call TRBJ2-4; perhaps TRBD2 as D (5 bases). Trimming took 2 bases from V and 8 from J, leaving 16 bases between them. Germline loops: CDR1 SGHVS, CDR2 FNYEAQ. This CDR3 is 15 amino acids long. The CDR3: CASSLRTDGVDIQYF. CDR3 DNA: TGTGCCAGCAGCTTAAGAACCGACGGGGTGGACATTCAGTACTTC.

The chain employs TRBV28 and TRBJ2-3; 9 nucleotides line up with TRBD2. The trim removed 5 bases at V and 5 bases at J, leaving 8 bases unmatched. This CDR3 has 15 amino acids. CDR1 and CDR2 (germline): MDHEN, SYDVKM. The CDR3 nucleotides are TGTGCCAGCAGTGCGGGAGGGCCTAAGTTAGATACGCAGTATTTT. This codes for CASSAGGPKLDTQYF.

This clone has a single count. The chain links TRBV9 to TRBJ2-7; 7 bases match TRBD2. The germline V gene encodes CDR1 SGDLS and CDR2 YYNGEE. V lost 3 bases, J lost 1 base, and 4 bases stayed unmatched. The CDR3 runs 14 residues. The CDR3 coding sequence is TGTGCCAGCAGCGCTAGCGGCCTATCCTACGAGCAGTACTTC. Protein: CASSASGLSYEQYF.

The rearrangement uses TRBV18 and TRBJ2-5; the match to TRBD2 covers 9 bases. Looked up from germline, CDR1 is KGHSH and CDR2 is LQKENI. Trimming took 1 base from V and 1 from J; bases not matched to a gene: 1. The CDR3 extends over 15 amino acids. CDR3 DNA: TGTGCCAGCTCACCACGACTAGCGGCCCAAGAGACCCAGTACTTC. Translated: CASSPRLAAQETQYF.

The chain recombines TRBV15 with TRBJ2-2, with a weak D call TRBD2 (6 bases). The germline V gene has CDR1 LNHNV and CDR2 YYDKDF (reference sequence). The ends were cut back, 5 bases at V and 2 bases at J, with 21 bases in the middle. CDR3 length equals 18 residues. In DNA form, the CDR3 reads TGTGCCACCAGCTCCCCCTCTGGGACTCTCACCAACACCGGGGAGCTGTTTTTT. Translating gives CATSSPSGTLTNTGELFF. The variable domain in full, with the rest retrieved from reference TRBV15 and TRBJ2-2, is DAMVIQNPRYQVTQFGKPVTLSCSQTLNHNVMYWYQQKSSQAPKLLFHYYDKDFNNEADTPDNFQSRRPNTSFCFLDIRSPGLGDTAMYLCATSSPSGTLTNTGELFFGEGSRLTVL.

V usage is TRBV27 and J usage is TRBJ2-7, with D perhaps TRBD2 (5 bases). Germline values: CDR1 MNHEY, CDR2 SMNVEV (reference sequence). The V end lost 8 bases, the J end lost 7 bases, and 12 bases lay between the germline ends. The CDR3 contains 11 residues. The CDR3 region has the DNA TGTGCCAGCGCCTCTAGCCAAGAGCAGTACTTC. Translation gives CASASSQEQYF.

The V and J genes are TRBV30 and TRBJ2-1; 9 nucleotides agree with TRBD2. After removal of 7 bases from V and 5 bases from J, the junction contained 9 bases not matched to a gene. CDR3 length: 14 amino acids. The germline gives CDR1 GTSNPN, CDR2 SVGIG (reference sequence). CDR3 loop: CAYISGSYHNEQFF. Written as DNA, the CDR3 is TGTGCCTACATTAGCGGGAGTTATCACAATGAGCAGTTCTTC.

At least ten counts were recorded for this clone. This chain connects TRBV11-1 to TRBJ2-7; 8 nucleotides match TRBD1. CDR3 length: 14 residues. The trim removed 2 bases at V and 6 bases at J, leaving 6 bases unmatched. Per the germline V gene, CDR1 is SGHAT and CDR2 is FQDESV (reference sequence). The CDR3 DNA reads TGTGCCAGCAGCTTAAAGCAGGGGGCCACCGAGCAGTACTTC. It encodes CASSLKQGATEQYF. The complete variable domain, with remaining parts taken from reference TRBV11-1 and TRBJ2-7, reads EAEVAQSPRYKITEKSQAVAFWCDPISGHATLYWYRQILGQGPELLVQFQDESVVDDSQLPKDRFSAERLKGVDSTLKIQPAELGDSAMYLCASSLKQGATEQYFGPGTRLTVT.

CDR3 amino acids: CASSLAGVGEKLFF. The CDR3 DNA is TGCGCCAGCAGCTTGGCCGGGGTGGGTGAAAAACTGTTTTTT. The V call is TRBV5-1, the J call TRBJ1-4; unclear D gene. The CDR3 consists of 14 residues. The germline V and J ends were trimmed by 0 bases and 7 bases, with 10 bases remaining between them. Per germline, CDR1 SGHRS and CDR2 YFSETQ.

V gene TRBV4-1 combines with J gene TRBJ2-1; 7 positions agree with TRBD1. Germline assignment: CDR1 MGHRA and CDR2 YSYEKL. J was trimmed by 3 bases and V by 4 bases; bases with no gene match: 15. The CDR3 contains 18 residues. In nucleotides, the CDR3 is TGCGCCAGCAGCCGAACACCAGCCGGGACAGAGGGCTACAATGAGCAGTTCTTC. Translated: CASSRTPAGTEGYNEQFF.

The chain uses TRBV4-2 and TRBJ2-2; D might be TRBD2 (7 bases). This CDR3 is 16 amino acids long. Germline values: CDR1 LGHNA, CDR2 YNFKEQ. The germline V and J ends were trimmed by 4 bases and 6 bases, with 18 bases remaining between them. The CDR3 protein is CASSPEGEGVSGELFF. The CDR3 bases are TGTGCCAGCAGCCCGGAGGGGGAGGGGGTATCCGGGGAGCTGTTTTTT.

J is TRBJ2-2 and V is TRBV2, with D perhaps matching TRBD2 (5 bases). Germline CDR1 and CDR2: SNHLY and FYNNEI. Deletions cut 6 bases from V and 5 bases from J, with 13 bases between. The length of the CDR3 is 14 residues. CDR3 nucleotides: TGTGCCAGCAGAGTCGCTAGCTCAACCGGGGAGCTGTTTTTT. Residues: CASRVASSTGELFF. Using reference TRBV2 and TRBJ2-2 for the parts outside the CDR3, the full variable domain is EPEVTQTPSHQVTQMGQEVILRCVPISNHLYFYWYRQILGQKVEFLVSFYNNEISEKSEIFDDQFSVERPDGSNFTLKIRSTKLEDSAMYFCASRVASSTGELFFGEGSRLTVL.

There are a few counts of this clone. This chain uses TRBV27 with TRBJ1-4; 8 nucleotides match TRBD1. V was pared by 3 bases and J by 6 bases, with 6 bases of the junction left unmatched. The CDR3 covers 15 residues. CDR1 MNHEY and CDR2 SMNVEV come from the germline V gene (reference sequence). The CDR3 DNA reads TGTGCCAGCAGTTTCACCCAGGGGGCATATGAAAAACTGTTTTTT. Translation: CASSFTQGAYEKLFF.

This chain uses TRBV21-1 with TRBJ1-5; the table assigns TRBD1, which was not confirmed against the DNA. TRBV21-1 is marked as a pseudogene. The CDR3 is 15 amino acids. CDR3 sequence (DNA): TGTGCCAGCAGCACGGCAGGGGATAGCAATCAGCCCCAGCATTTT. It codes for CASSTAGDSNQPQHF.

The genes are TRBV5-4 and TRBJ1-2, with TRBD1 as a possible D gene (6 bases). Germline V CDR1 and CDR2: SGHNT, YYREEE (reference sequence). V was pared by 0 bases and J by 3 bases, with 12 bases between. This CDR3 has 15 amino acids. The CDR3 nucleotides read TGTGCCAGCAGCTTGGAACAGGGCGGCCACTATGGCTACACCTTC. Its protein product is CASSLEQGGHYGYTF.